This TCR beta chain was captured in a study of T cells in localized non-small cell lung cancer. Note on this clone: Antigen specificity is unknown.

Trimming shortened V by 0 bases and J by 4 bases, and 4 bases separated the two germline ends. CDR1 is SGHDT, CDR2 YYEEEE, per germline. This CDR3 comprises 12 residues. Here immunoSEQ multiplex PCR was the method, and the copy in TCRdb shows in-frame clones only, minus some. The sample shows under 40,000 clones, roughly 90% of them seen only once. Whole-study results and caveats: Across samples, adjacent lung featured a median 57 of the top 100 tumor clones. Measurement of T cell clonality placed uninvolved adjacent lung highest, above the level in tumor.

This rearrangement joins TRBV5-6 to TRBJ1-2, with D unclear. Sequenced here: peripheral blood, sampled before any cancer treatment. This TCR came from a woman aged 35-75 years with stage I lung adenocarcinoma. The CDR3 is CASSLDSYGYTF. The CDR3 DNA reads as TGTGCCAGCAGCTTGGACAGCTATGGCTACACCTTC. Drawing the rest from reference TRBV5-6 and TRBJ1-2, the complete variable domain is DAGVTQSPTHLIKTRGQQVTLRCSPKSGHDTVSWYQQALGQGPQFIFQYYEEEERQRGNFPDRFSGHQFPNYSSELNVNALLLGDSALYLCASSLDSYGYTFGSGTRLTVV.